The 12 T cell receptor beta chains presented below share a single source sample, sequenced in a study of naive and memory T cell subsets. The beta constant-region primer was an equimolar mix of two oligonucleotides covering TRBC1 and TRBC2. Four rounds of PCR amplified the ligated cDNA using nested alpha and beta constant-region primers plus SP2. Using its own MiXCR run on the UMI-ligation and nested PCR reads, TCRdb lists one record per CDR3 protein. Here the sample spans around 100,000 distinct CDR3 sequences, roughly 15% being singletons. The study's findings and limits: A few larger clonotypes appeared in naive repertoires, especially CD8, possibly memory cells re-expressing CD45RA.

Their target antigens are unknown. The sequenced material came from naive CD8+ T cells from blood. These receptors were taken from a human donor in good health.

This clonotype has a count of ten or more. The chain carries TRBV3-1 and TRBJ2-1; no clear D gene. Looked up from germline, CDR1 is LGHDT and CDR2 is YNNKEL (reference sequence). Trimming took off 3 bases at V and 5 bases at J, with 11 bases between the two ends. The CDR3 has 14 amino acids. The CDR3 reads CASSHTDVNNEQFF. CDR3 coding DNA: TGTGCCAGCAGCCACACCGACGTAAACAATGAGCAGTTCTTC.

The chain links TRBV27 to TRBJ1-1; possibly TRBD1 for D (5 bases). In germline, CDR1 is MNHEY, CDR2 SMNVEV (reference sequence). The V end lost 0 bases, the J end lost 11 bases, and 16 bases lay between the germline ends. The CDR3 spans 14 residues. The CDR3 coding sequence is TGTGCCAGCAGTTTATCTCAGGGACGGCCTAGGGCTTTCTTT. It yields the protein CASSLSQGRPRAFF.

J is TRBJ1-6 and V is TRBV4-3, with 7 bases identical to TRBD1. The trim removed 7 bases at V and 7 bases at J, leaving 7 bases unmatched. Germline loops: CDR1 LGHNA, CDR2 YSLEER. This CDR3 has 14 residues. For the CDR3, the DNA is TGCGCCAGCAATTCTATAGGGGGCAATTCACCCCTCCACTTT. Translated: CASNSIGGNSPLHF.

This sequence joins TRBV7-9 and TRBJ2-3, with D possibly called TRBD1 or TRBD2 (6 bases each). Germline lookup yields CDR1 SEHNR and CDR2 FQNEAQ (reference sequence). The length of the CDR3 is 15 residues. Between the trimmed V and J ends, which lost 4 bases and 3 bases, there was a span of 14 bases. DNA of the CDR3: TGTGCCAGCAGCTCCTTTGGGGGGCCGACAGATACGCAGTATTTT. The encoded protein is CASSSFGGPTDTQYF. Full variable domain (missing parts from reference TRBV7-9 and TRBJ2-3): DTGVSQNPRHKITKRGQNVTFRCDPISEHNRLYWYRQTLGQGPEFLTYFQNEAQLEKSRLLSDRFSAERPKGSFSTLEIQRTEQGDSAMYLCASSSFGGPTDTQYFGPGTRLTVL.

The V gene is TRBV12-3 or TRBV12-4, the J gene TRBJ2-1; unclear D gene. This CDR3 contains 13 residues. The ends were cut back, 6 bases at V and 0 bases at J, with 6 bases in the middle. The CDR3 nucleotides read TGTGCCAGCAGCCCATACTCCTACAATGAGCAGTTCTTC. Translation: CASSPYSYNEQFF.

This clonotype was recorded many times. The chain recombines TRBV12-3 or TRBV12-4 with TRBJ2-3; 7 bases are shared with TRBD1. The CDR3 contains 14 residues. V trimming: 10 bases; J trimming: 5 bases; junction bases outside the gene matches: 12. CDR3 sequence: CAIKTGESRDTQYF. DNA of the CDR3: TGTGCCATCAAAACAGGGGAGAGTAGAGATACGCAGTATTTT.

J is TRBJ2-1 and V is TRBV29-1, with no clear D. The CDR3 sequence is 13 residues long. In germline, CDR1 is SQVTM, CDR2 ANQGSEA. V shed 5 bases and J shed 2 bases, with 10 bases lying between them. The CDR3 here is CSVYPATYNEQFF. As DNA, the CDR3 is TGCAGCGTTTACCCGGCAACCTACAATGAGCAGTTCTTC.

The chain links TRBV28 to TRBJ1-1; 9 bases are a match to TRBD1. This CDR3 region has 19 residues. CDR1 and CDR2 (germline): MDHEN, SYDVKM. V was pared by 5 bases and J by 7 bases, with 23 bases of the junction left unmatched. The CDR3 region is CASSPSSVGDRAYLREAFF. For the CDR3, the DNA is TGTGCCAGCAGTCCAAGCAGTGTGGGGGACAGGGCTTACCTCCGTGAAGCTTTCTTT.

This clonotype was seen at least ten times. CDR3 bases: TGCAGTGCTACACCCTGGGACTTCTCCTCCTACGAGCAGTACTTC. Translation: CSATPWDFSSYEQYF. The V gene is TRBV20-1, the J gene TRBJ2-7; a possible D gene is TRBD2 (6 bases). Per the germline V gene, CDR1 is DFQATT and CDR2 is SNEGSKA (reference sequence). Trimming cost V 4 bases and J 0 bases, with 16 bases left between them. The CDR3 extends over 15 amino acids.

This clonotype was observed a handful of times. The chain joins TRBV12-3 or TRBV12-4 to TRBJ1-5, with no clear D. The CDR3 extends over 12 amino acids. The CDR3 nucleotides are TGTGTGGGAAGGACCGGGAGTCAGCCCCAGCATTTT. This encodes CVGRTGSQPQHF.

This clonotype came up a few times. The J gene is TRBJ1-2, the V gene TRBV7-9; 7 bases map to TRBD1. J gave up 4 bases and V 4 bases, and 9 bases lay outside the gene matches. The length of the CDR3 is 15 residues. Germline values: CDR1 SEHNR, CDR2 FQNEAQ (reference sequence). Here the CDR3 DNA reads TGTGCCAGCAGCTCCTCGGTCGGGACAGCCTATGGCTACACCTTC. This sequence encodes CASSSSVGTAYGYTF.

This clonotype was detected a few times. The chain recombines TRBV12-3 or TRBV12-4 with TRBJ1-4, with D unresolved. With 6 bases removed from V and 8 bases from J, the gap between germline ends came to 7 bases. The CDR3 is made up of 11 amino acids. The CDR3 coding sequence is TGTGCCAGCAGCCGCCGAGAAAAACTGTTTTTT. Translated, it gives CASSRREKLFF.